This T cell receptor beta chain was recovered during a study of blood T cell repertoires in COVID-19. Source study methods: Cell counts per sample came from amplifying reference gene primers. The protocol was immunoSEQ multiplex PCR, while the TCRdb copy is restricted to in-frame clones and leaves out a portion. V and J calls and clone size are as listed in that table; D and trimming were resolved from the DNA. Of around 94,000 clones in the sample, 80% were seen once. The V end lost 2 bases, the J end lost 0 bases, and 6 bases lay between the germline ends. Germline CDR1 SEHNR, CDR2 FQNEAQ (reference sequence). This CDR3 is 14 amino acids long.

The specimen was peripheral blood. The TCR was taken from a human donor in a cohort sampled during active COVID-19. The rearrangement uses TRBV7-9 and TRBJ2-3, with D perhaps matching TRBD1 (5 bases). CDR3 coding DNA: TGTGCCAGCAGCTTAAAGGGGAGCACAGATACGCAGTATTTT. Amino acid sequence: CASSLKGSTDTQYF.